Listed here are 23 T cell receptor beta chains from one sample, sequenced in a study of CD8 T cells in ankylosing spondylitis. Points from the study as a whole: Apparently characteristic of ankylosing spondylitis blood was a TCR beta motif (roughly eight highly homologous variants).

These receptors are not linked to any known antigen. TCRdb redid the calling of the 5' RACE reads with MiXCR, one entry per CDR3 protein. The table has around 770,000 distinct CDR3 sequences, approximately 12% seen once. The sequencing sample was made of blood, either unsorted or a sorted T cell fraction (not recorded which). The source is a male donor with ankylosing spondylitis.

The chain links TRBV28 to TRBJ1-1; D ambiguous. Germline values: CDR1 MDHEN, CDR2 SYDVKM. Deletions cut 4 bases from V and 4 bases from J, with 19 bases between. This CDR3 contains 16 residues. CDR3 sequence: CASSSPSYQDGTEAFF. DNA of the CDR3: TGTGCCAGCAGTTCCCCCTCCTACCAGGATGGCACTGAAGCTTTCTTT. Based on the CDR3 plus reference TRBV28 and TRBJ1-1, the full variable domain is DVKVTQSSRYLVKRTGEKVFLECVQDMDHENMFWYRQDPGLGLRLIYFSYDVKMKEKGDIPEGYSVSREKKERFSLILESASTNQTSMYLCASSSPSYQDGTEAFFGQGTRLTVV.

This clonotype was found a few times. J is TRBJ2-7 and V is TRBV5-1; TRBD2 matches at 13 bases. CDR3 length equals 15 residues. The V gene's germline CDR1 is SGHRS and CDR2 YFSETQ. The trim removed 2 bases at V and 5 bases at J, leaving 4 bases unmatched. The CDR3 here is CASSLGLAGEDEQYF. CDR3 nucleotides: TGCGCCAGCAGCTTAGGACTAGCGGGAGAGGACGAGCAGTACTTC.

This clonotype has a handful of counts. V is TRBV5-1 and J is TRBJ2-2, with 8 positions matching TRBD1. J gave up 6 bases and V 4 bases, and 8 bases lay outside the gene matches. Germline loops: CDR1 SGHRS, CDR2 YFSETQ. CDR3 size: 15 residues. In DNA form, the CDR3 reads TGCGCCAGCAGCCCCCTGGACAGGGTGCCCGGGGAGCTGTTTTTT. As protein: CASSPLDRVPGELFF.

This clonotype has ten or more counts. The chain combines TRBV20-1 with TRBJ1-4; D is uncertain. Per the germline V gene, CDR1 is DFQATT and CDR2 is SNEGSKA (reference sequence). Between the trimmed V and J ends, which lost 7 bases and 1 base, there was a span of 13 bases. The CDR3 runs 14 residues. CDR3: CSGAGPETNEKLFF. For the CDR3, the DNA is TGCAGTGGGGCAGGCCCAGAAACTAATGAAAAACTGTTTTTT.

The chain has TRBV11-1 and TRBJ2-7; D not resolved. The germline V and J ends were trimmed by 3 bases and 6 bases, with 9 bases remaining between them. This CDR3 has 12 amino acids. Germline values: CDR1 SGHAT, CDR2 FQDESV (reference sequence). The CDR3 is CASSFIRSEQYF. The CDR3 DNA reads TGTGCCAGCAGCTTTATTAGGAGCGAGCAGTACTTC.

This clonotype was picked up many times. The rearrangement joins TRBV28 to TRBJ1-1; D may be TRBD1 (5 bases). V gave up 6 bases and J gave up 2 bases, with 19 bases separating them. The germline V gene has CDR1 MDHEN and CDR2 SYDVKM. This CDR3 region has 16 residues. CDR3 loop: CASSPVGGLLNTEAFF. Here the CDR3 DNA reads TGTGCCAGCAGCCCCGTTGGGGGATTACTTAACACTGAAGCTTTCTTT. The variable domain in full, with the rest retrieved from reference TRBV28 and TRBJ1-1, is DVKVTQSSRYLVKRTGEKVFLECVQDMDHENMFWYRQDPGLGLRLIYFSYDVKMKEKGDIPEGYSVSREKKERFSLILESASTNQTSMYLCASSPVGGLLNTEAFFGQGTRLTVV.

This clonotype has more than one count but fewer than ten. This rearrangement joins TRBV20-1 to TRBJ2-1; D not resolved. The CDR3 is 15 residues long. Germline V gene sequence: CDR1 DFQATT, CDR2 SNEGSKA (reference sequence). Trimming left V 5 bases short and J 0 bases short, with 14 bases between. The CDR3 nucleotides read TGCAGTGCTCAATTTTCTCGCACCTCCTACAATGAGCAGTTCTTC. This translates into CSAQFSRTSYNEQFF.

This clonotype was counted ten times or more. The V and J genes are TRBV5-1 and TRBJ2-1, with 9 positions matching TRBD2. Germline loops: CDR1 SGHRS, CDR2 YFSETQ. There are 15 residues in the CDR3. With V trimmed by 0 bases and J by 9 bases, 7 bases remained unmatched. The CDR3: CASSLGPSGTSEQFF. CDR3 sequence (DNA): TGCGCCAGCAGCTTGGGGCCTAGCGGGACCAGTGAGCAGTTCTTC.

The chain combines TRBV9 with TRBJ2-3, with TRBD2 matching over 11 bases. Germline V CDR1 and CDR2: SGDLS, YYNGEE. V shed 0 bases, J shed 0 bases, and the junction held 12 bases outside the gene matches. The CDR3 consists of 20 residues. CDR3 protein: CASSVVGLAGPFVSTDTQYF. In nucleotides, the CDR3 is TGTGCCAGCAGCGTAGTCGGACTAGCGGGCCCGTTCGTAAGCACAGATACGCAGTATTTT. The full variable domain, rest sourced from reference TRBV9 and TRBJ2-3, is DSGVTQTPKHLITATGQRVTLRCSPRSGDLSVYWYQQSLDQGLQFLIQYYNGEERAKGNILERFSAQQFPDLHSELNLSSLELGDSALYFCASSVVGLAGPFVSTDTQYFGPGTRLTVL.

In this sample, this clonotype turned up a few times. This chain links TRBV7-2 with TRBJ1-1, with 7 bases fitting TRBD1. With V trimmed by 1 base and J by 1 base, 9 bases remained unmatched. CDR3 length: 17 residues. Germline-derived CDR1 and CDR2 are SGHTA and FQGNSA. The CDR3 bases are TGTGCCAGCAGCTTAGGAGGGGGCCGCCGGGGGAACACTGAAGCTTTCTTT. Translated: CASSLGGGRRGNTEAFF.

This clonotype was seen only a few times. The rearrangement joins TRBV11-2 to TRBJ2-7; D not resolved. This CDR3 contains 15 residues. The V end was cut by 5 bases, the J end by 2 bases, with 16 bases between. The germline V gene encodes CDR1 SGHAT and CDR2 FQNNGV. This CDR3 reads CASSLSGDLAYEQYF. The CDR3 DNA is TGTGCCAGCAGCCTTTCAGGTGACCTCGCCTACGAGCAGTACTTC.

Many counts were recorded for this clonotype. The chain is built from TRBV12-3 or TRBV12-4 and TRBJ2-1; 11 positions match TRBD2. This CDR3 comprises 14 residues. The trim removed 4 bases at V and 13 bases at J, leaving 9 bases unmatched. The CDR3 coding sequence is TGTGCCAGCAGTTCCCTGACTAGCGGGACTGTCCAGTTCTTC. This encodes CASSSLTSGTVQFF.

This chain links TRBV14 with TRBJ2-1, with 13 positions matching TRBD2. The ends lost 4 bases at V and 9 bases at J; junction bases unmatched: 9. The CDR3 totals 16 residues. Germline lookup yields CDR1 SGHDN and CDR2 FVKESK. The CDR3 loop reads CASSPLTSGRAGEQFF. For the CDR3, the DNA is TGTGCCAGCAGCCCCCTCACTAGCGGGAGGGCCGGTGAGCAGTTCTTC. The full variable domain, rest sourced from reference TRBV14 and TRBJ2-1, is EAGVTQFPSHSVIEKGQTVTLRCDPISGHDNLYWYRRVMGKEIKFLLHFVKESKQDESGMPNNRFLAERTGGTYSTLKVQPAELEDSGVYFCASSPLTSGRAGEQFFGPGTRLTVL.

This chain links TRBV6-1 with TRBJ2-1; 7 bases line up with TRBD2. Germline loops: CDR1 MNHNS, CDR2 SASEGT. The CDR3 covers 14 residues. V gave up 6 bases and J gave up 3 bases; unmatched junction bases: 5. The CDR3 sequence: CASRDRDYYNEQFF. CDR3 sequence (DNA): TGTGCCAGCAGGGACCGGGACTACTACAATGAGCAGTTCTTC.

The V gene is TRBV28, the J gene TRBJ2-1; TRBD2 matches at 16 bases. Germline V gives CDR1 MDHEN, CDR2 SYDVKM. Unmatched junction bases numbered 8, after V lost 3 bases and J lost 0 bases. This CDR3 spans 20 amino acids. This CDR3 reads CASSFQGLAGGPSSYNEQFF. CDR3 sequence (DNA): TGTGCCAGCAGTTTCCAGGGACTAGCGGGAGGGCCAAGCTCCTACAATGAGCAGTTCTTC.

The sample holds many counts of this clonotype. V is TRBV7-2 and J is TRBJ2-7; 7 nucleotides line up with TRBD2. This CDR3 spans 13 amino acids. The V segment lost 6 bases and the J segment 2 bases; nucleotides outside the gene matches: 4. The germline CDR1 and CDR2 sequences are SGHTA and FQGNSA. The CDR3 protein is CASSLAVTYEQYF. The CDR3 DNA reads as TGTGCCAGCAGTCTAGCGGTTACCTACGAGCAGTACTTC.

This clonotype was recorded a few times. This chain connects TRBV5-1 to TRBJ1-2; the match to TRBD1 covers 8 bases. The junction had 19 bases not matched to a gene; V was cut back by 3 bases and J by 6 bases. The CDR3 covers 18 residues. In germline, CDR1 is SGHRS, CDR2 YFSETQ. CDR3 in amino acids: CASSWGSPTGAFMNGYTF. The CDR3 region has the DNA TGCGCCAGCAGCTGGGGGTCGCCGACAGGGGCGTTTATGAATGGCTACACCTTC.

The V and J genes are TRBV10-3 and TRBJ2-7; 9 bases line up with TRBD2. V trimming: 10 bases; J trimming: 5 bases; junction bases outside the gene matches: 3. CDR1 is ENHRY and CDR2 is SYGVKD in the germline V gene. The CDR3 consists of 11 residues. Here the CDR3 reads CATSGMNEQYF. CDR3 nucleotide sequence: TGTGCCACTAGCGGGATGAACGAGCAGTACTTC.

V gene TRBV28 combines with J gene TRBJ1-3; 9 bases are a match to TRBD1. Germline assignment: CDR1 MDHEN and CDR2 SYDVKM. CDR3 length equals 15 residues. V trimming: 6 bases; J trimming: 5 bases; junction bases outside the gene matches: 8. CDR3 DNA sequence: TGTGCCAGCAGCCGTACAGGGGGCGTCAGAAACACCATATATTTT. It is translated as CASSRTGGVRNTIYF. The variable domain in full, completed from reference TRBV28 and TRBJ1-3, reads DVKVTQSSRYLVKRTGEKVFLECVQDMDHENMFWYRQDPGLGLRLIYFSYDVKMKEKGDIPEGYSVSREKKERFSLILESASTNQTSMYLCASSRTGGVRNTIYFGEGSWLTVV.

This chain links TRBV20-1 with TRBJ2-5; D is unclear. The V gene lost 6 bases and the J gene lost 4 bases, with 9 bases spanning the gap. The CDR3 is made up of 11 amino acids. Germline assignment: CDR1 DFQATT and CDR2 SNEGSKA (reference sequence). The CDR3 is CSATIRETQYF. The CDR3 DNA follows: TGCAGTGCGACGATAAGAGAGACCCAGTACTTC.

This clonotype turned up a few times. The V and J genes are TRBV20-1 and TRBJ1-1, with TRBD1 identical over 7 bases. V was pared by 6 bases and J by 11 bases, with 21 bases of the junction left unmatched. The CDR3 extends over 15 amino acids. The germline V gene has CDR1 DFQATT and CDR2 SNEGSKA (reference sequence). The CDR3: CSAGGSTGFLEGAFF. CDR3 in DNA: TGCAGTGCCGGGGGTTCGACAGGGTTTCTCGAGGGTGCTTTCTTT.

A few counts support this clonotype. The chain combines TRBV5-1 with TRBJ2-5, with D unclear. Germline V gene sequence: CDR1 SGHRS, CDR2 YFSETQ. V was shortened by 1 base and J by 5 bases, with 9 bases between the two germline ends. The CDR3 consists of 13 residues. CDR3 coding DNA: TGCGCCAGCAGCTTGAATATCGACGAGACCCAGTACTTC. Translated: CASSLNIDETQYF.

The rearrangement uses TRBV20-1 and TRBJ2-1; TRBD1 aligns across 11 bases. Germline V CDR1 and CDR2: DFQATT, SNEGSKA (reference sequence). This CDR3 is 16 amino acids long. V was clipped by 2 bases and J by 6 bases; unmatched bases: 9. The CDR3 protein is CSARLPGQGVVNEQFF. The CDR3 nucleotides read TGCAGTGCTAGACTTCCGGGACAGGGGGTGGTCAATGAGCAGTTCTTC.